Each of the 8 T cell receptor beta chains below was sequenced from the same sample in a study of blood T cell repertoires in COVID-19. Libraries were prepared by immunoSEQ multiplex PCR; TCRdb keeps only in-frame clonotypes and omits some of them. Of approximately 190,000 clones listed, 84% are singletons. Sequenced sample: PBMCs or T cells enriched from blood (not recorded which). All receptors come from a woman under 40 who had been exposed to COVID-19.

This rearrangement joins TRBV6-5 to TRBJ1-4; D call uncertain. Trimming took off 10 bases at V and 8 bases at J, with 11 bases between the two ends. CDR1 is MNHEY, CDR2 SVGAGI, per germline. This CDR3 is built from 11 residues. CDR3 coding DNA: TGTGCCACCCTGCAGCGGGAAAAACTGTTTTTT. Amino acid sequence: CATLQREKLFF.

This clone was picked up a small number of times. The chain uses TRBV3-1 (or the pseudogene TRBV3-2) and TRBJ1-1; perhaps TRBD1 as D (5 bases). V was clipped by 5 bases and J by 0 bases, with 13 bases between them. Germline V gene data show CDR1 as LGHDT and CDR2 as YNNKEL (reference sequence). The CDR3 consists of 15 residues. The DNA for the CDR3 is TGTGCCAGCAGCACGCAGGGTTCAATGAACACTGAAGCTTTCTTT. Translating it yields CASSTQGSMNTEAFF.

This clone was seen a single time. This sample also contains other DNA sequences that code for the same CDR3. This chain connects TRBV19 to TRBJ2-5; unclear D gene. CDR3 length: 14 amino acids. The ends were cut back, 1 base at V and 2 bases at J, with 8 bases in the middle. CDR1 LNHDA and CDR2 SQIVND come from the germline V gene (reference sequence). The chain's CDR3 is CASSIGGSQETQYF. The CDR3 nucleotides read TGTGCCAGTAGTATAGGCGGCTCTCAAGAGACCCAGTACTTC.

V and J are TRBV30 and TRBJ1-6; D call uncertain. V gave up 4 bases and J gave up 14 bases, with 18 bases separating them. CDR1 is GTSNPN, CDR2 SVGIG, per germline (reference sequence). The CDR3 is made up of 13 amino acids. DNA of the CDR3: TGTGCCTGGAACTCTCCCCCTCCCACGGCCCTCCACTTT. Translation: CAWNSPPPTALHF. The full variable domain, completed using reference TRBV30 and TRBJ1-6, is SQTIHQWPATLVQPVGSPLSLECTVEGTSNPNLYWYRQAAGRGLQLLFYSVGIGQISSEVPQNLSASRPQDRQFILSSKKLLLSDSGFYLCAWNSPPPTALHFGNGTRLTVT.

The chain has TRBV18 and TRBJ1-1; a possible D gene is TRBD1 (5 bases). CDR3 length equals 13 residues. Germline CDR1 KGHSH, CDR2 LQKENI. Trimming removed 7 bases from V and 1 base from J, with 10 bases in between. This CDR3 is CASCKQENTEAFF. The DNA of the CDR3 is TGTGCCAGCTGCAAACAGGAGAACACTGAAGCTTTCTTT.

The chain combines TRBV29-1 with TRBJ2-7; 10 bases are a match to TRBD1. Germline V gives CDR1 SQVTM, CDR2 ANQGSEA. There are 15 residues in the CDR3. After removal of 4 bases from V and 0 bases from J, the junction contained 6 bases not matched to a gene. The CDR3 coding sequence is TGCAGCGTTGTACCCGACAGGGGGCACTCCTACGAGCAGTACTTC. This codes for CSVVPDRGHSYEQYF.

This chain connects TRBV3-1 (or the pseudogene TRBV3-2) to TRBJ2-2; 8 nucleotides line up with TRBD1. The CDR3 contains 17 residues. CDR1 and CDR2 from the germline V gene are LGHDT and YNNKEL (reference sequence). Trimming cost V 4 bases and J 1 base; bases outside gene matches: 8. The CDR3 DNA sequence: TGTGCCAGCAGCCCAACCGGGACAGGACAGAACACCGGGGAGCTGTTTTTT. It yields the protein CASSPTGTGQNTGELFF.

The chain carries TRBV29-1 and TRBJ2-3; possible D gene TRBD1, 6 bases. Deletions cut 6 bases from V and 3 bases from J, with 16 bases between. CDR1 is SQVTM and CDR2 is ANQGSEA in the germline V gene. This CDR3 has 14 amino acids. CDR3 protein: CSVDSGVGTDTQYF. The DNA of the CDR3 is TGCAGCGTGGACTCAGGGGTTGGTACAGATACGCAGTATTTT.